This is a list of T cell receptor beta chains from one sample in a study of T cell responses to AZD1222 COVID-19 vaccine. Sequencing was performed with immunoSEQ multiplex PCR; in TCRdb, only in-frame clones are kept and a portion is missing. The table includes 97,000 or so clones, approximately 86% detected once. The source material was peripheral blood, sampled on day 0 of AZD1222 vaccination. The receptors originated from an adult in good health. The conserved cysteine and the conserved F or W are not part of the CDR3 here. For some rows the clone size is stated as once, few or many, or as a class when expanded; others skip it.

v_gene	abundance	j_gene	CDR3aa
TRBV4-3	.	TRBJ2-3	ASSQTRIGDTQY
TRBV5-4	.	TRBJ1-4	ASSPTEGEKLF
TRBV6-4	.	TRBJ2-2	ASTMDRGQDGGELF
TRBV12-3/TRBV12-4	.	TRBJ1-2	ASSYGTDYGYT
TRBV4-2	.	TRBJ2-3	ASSPLAGSNTDTQY
TRBV6-6	once	TRBJ1-3	ASSNLGLSGNTIY
TRBV3-1/TRBV3-2	once	TRBJ2-3	ASRQGLAGGPERTDTQY
TRBV9	.	TRBJ1-4	ASSVELDNEKLF
TRBV18	once	TRBJ1-3	ASSAGGEGNTIY
TRBV25-1	.	TRBJ2-7	ASARTGLTHEQY
TRBV7-9	.	TRBJ2-3	ASSLGPSSTDTQY
TRBV19	.	TRBJ2-3	ASTGSDTQY
TRBV6-6	.	TRBJ2-2	ASSPDFTGELF
TRBV3-1/TRBV3-2	.	TRBJ1-2	ASSQDGQRGVYGYT
TRBV7-2	.	TRBJ2-3	ASSLDFLGGDADTQY
TRBV14	.	TRBJ2-7	ASSQQGFEQY